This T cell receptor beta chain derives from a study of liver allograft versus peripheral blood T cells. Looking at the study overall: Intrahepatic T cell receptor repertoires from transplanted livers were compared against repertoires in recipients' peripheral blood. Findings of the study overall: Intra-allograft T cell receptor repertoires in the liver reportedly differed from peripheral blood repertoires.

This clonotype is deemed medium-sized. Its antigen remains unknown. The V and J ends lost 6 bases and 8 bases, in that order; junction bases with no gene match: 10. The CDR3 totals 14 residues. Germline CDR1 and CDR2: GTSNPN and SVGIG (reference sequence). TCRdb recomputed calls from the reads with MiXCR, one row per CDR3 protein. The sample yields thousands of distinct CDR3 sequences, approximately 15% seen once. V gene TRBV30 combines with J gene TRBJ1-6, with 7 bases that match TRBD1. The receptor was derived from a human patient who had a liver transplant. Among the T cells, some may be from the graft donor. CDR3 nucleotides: TGTGCCTGCGACCTAGGCAGGGGGGATTCACCCCTCCACTTT. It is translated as CACDLGRGDSPLHF.